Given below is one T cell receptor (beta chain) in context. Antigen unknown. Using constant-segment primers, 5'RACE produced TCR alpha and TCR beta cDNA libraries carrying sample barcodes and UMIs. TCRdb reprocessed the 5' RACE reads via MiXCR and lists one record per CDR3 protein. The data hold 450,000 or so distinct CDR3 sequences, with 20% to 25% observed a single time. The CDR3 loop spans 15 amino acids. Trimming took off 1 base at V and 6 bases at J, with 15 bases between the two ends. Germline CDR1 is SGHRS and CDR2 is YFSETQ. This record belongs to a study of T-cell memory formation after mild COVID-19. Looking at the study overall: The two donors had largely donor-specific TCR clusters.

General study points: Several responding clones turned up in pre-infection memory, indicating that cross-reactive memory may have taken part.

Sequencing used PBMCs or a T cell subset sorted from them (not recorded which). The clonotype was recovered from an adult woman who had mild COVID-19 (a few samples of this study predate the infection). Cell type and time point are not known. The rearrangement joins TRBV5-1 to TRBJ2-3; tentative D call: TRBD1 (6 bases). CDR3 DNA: TGCGCCAGCAGCTTGATCGACAGGTCGGGGGATACGCAGTATTTT. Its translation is CASSLIDRSGDTQYF.